The 18 T cell receptor beta chains reported below all come from one sample, sequenced in a study of shared clonotypes between healthy human individuals. The data were produced by immunoSEQ multiplex PCR, yet TCRdb's version contains in-frame clones alone and is incomplete. The data hold roughly 1.5 million clones, with approximately 98% observed a single time. The specimen was naive CD4+ T cells sorted from blood. Documented subset: CD45RA+ positively selected. These receptors were collected from a man aged 25 to 45 in good health.

On this clone itself: The same CDR3 can be traced to other DNA sequences in this sample. The chain links TRBV6-4 to TRBJ1-2, with a weak D call TRBD1 (5 bases). The CDR3 runs to 14 residues. The V gene lost 0 bases and the J gene lost 2 bases, with 7 bases spanning the gap. Germline CDR1 MRHNA, CDR2 SNTAGT. The CDR3, as DNA: TGTGCCAGCAGTGACTCCGGGGGGAACTATGGCTACACCTTC. Its protein product is CASSDSGGNYGYTF.

Details on this clone: This sample includes further DNA sequences coding for the same CDR3. The rearrangement links TRBV20-1 to TRBJ2-1; no firm D call. The CDR3 consists of 11 residues. Per germline, CDR1 DFQATT and CDR2 SNEGSKA (reference sequence). V was cut by 0 bases and J by 4 bases, with 1 base left in between. CDR3 sequence (DNA): TGCAGTGCTAGAGAATACAATGAGCAGTTCTTC. This codes for CSAREYNEQFF.

The rearrangement uses TRBV19 and TRBJ1-5; 8 positions match TRBD1. The germline gives CDR1 LNHDA, CDR2 SQIVND (reference sequence). V lost 3 bases to trimming and J lost 3 bases; unmatched junction nucleotides: 7. The CDR3 runs to 16 residues. The DNA of the CDR3 is TGTGCCAGTAGTATTTGGGGGACAGGCCCCAATCAGCCCCAGCATTTT. Residues: CASSIWGTGPNQPQHF.

To note about this clone: One junction end does not reproduce the germline sequence, and a read error may be involved. This chain connects TRBV10-2 to TRBJ2-5, with no clear D. This CDR3 is built from 12 residues. The germline CDR1 and CDR2 sequences are WSHSY and SAAADI. CDR3 in DNA: TGCGCCAGCAGTGAGTCGAAAAACGGCGGCAACTTC. Encoded protein: CASSESKNGGNF.

This chain connects TRBV19 to TRBJ1-1; TRBD1 matches 7 bases. Germline V lookup: CDR1 LNHDA, CDR2 SQIVND (reference sequence). The CDR3 runs 15 residues. The junction had 14 bases not matched to a gene; V was cut back by 7 bases and J by 6 bases. CDR3 DNA: TGTGCCAGTACCTCGGGACAGCTTCGTGGACCTGAAGCTTTCTTT. It is translated as CASTSGQLRGPEAFF.

A single count supports this clone. The CDR3 DNA reads as TGTGCCAGCAGCGTAGCAGGGACAGGGGGTAACACTGAAGCTTTCTTT. It specifies CASSVAGTGGNTEAFF. The chain employs TRBV9 and TRBJ1-1; 11 bases align to TRBD1. Per the germline V gene, CDR1 is SGDLS and CDR2 is YYNGEE. V trimming: 0 bases; J trimming: 2 bases; junction bases outside the gene matches: 3. The length of the CDR3 is 16 residues.

The chain couples TRBV4-3 to TRBJ1-5; tentatively, D is TRBD1 (5 bases). Germline CDR1 and CDR2: LGHNA and YSLEER. V lost 0 bases and J 2 bases, leaving 14 bases between the germline ends. The CDR3 loop spans 17 amino acids. For the CDR3, the DNA is TGCGCCAGCAGCCAAGATCGAGACTTCAGGGGCAATCAGCCCCAGCATTTT. Translating it yields CASSQDRDFRGNQPQHF.

CDR3 residues: CASSVAATAGELFF. Written as DNA, the CDR3 is TGTGCCAGCAGTGTAGCGGCTACGGCCGGGGAGCTGTTTTTT. This chain links TRBV25-1 with TRBJ2-2, with TRBD2 as a possible D gene (6 bases). The ends were cut back, 4 bases at V and 6 bases at J, with 12 bases in the middle. The CDR3 is 14 residues long. In germline, CDR1 is MGHDK, CDR2 SYGVNS.

The rearrangement uses TRBV7-9 and TRBJ2-3; either TRBD1 or TRBD2 may fit D (5 bases each). The V and J ends lost 5 bases and 6 bases respectively, with 18 bases between them. The CDR3 totals 15 residues. Per germline, CDR1 SEHNR and CDR2 FQNEAQ (reference sequence). CDR3 sequence: CASSPPGQRADTQYF. The CDR3, as DNA: TGTGCCAGCAGCCCACCGGGGCAGAGGGCGGATACGCAGTATTTT. The complete variable domain, with remaining parts taken from reference TRBV7-9 and TRBJ2-3, reads DTGVSQNPRHKITKRGQNVTFRCDPISEHNRLYWYRQTLGQGPEFLTYFQNEAQLEKSRLLSDRFSAERPKGSFSTLEIQRTEQGDSAMYLCASSPPGQRADTQYFGPGTRLTVL.

To note about this clone: The sample holds other DNA sequences that translate to the same CDR3. The chain couples TRBV9 to TRBJ1-1, with no clear D. Germline values: CDR1 SGDLS, CDR2 YYNGEE. V lost 0 bases and J 2 bases, leaving 8 bases between the germline ends. The CDR3 runs to 14 residues. The CDR3 region is CASSVDPVNTEAFF. The CDR3 DNA is TGTGCCAGCAGCGTAGACCCGGTTAACACTGAAGCTTTCTTT. Complete variable domain (other parts from reference TRBV9 and TRBJ1-1): DSGVTQTPKHLITATGQRVTLRCSPRSGDLSVYWYQQSLDQGLQFLIQYYNGEERAKGNILERFSAQQFPDLHSELNLSSLELGDSALYFCASSVDPVNTEAFFGQGTRLTVV.

CDR3 loop: CSVVKGANTEAFF. The CDR3 nucleotides are TGCAGCGTTGTTAAGGGGGCGAACACTGAAGCTTTCTTT. The genes are TRBV29-1 and TRBJ1-1, with 7 positions matching TRBD1. V was pared by 4 bases and J by 1 base, with 3 bases of the junction left unmatched. Germline CDR1 and CDR2: SQVTM and ANQGSEA. CDR3 length equals 13 residues. Drawing the rest from reference TRBV29-1 and TRBJ1-1, the complete variable domain is SAVISQKPSRDICQRGTSLTIQCQVDSQVTMMFWYRQQPGQSLTLIATANQGSEATYESGFVIDKFPISRPNLTFSTLTVSNMSPEDSSIYLCSVVKGANTEAFFGQGTRLTVV.

V usage is TRBV10-3 and J usage is TRBJ2-3; 8 positions agree with TRBD1. V was pared by 2 bases and J by 9 bases, with 13 bases of the junction left unmatched. Germline V CDR1 and CDR2: ENHRY, SYGVKD. CDR3 size: 16 residues. CDR3 bases: TGTGCCATCAGTGAGGACGAATTTCAGGGGGCCCGCACGCAGTATTTT. It codes for CAISEDEFQGARTQYF.

The genes are TRBV5-1 and TRBJ2-5; no clear D gene. V gave up 4 bases and J gave up 2 bases, with 9 bases separating them. Germline CDR1 is SGHRS and CDR2 is YFSETQ. This CDR3 is built from 13 residues. As DNA, the CDR3 is TGCGCCAGCAGCGTAATTCCGCAAGAGACCCAGTACTTC. This gives the protein CASSVIPQETQYF.

The chain joins TRBV2 to TRBJ2-3; 11 nucleotides line up with TRBD2. The germline gives CDR1 SNHLY, CDR2 FYNNEI. Trimming removed 7 bases from V and 0 bases from J; junction bases left unmatched: 12. The CDR3 is made up of 18 amino acids. CDR3 sequence: CASMVEGTSGYSTDTQYF. In DNA form, the CDR3 reads TGTGCCAGCATGGTTGAGGGGACTAGCGGATATAGCACAGATACGCAGTATTTT.

The chain carries TRBV6-5 and TRBJ2-7, with TRBD2 matching 14 bases. Germline V lookup: CDR1 MNHEY, CDR2 SVGAGI. The CDR3 length is 15 residues. The junction had 2 bases not matched to a gene; V was cut back by 5 bases and J by 2 bases. CDR3 sequence: CASSKTSGRAYEQYF. The DNA of the CDR3 is TGTGCCAGCAGTAAGACTAGCGGGAGGGCCTACGAGCAGTACTTC.

The chain uses TRBV5-5 and TRBJ1-3; D gene unclear. CDR1 and CDR2 (germline): SGHKS, YYEKEE (reference sequence). Between the trimmed V and J ends, which lost 4 bases and 4 bases, there was a span of 9 bases. The CDR3 covers 13 residues. The CDR3 spells CASSGWSGNTIYF. The CDR3 DNA follows: TGTGCCAGCAGCGGGTGGTCAGGAAACACCATATATTTT.

The chain links TRBV15 to TRBJ2-1; 10 positions agree with TRBD2. V gave up 9 bases and J gave up 16 bases; unmatched junction bases: 21. From germline, CDR1 is LNHNV and CDR2 YYDKDF (reference sequence). The CDR3 consists of 15 residues. CDR3 nucleotides: TGTGCCACGTTACTAGCGGGATTCCCCCCCCGCTTTTCTTTCTTC. Amino acids: CATLLAGFPPRFSFF.

The rearrangement links TRBV18 to TRBJ1-1; possibly TRBD1 for D (5 bases). CDR1 and CDR2 from the germline V gene are KGHSH and LQKENI. The CDR3 extends over 17 amino acids. Trimming pared 1 base from V and 3 bases from J, leaving 18 bases between. The CDR3 protein is CASSPLFQGGKDTEAFF. CDR3 DNA: TGTGCCAGCTCACCACTTTTCCAGGGAGGTAAGGACACTGAAGCTTTCTTT.